The T cell receptor beta chain under discussion was sequenced for a study of T cell repertoires and HLA-DP antigens. The germline V gene encodes CDR1 SGDLS and CDR2 YYNGEE. Trimming cost V 4 bases and J 1 base, with 8 bases left between them. The CDR3 length is 14 residues. Amplification used primers for 54 TRBV and 13 TRBJ segments. Here immunoSEQ multiplex PCR was the method, and the copy in TCRdb shows in-frame clones only, minus some. The sample has approximately 100,000 clones; about 89% are singletons. This clone was recorded a few times. Its antigen is still unknown. This TCR derives from a man aged 45 to 65 in good health and CMV-seronegative. The V and J genes are TRBV9 and TRBJ2-2; D perhaps matches TRBD1 (5 bases). Sequencing used CD4+ T cells from PBMCs. The CDR3 protein is CASSFTGNTGELFF. In DNA, the CDR3 is TGTGCCAGCAGCTTTACAGGGAACACCGGGGAGCTGTTTTTT.